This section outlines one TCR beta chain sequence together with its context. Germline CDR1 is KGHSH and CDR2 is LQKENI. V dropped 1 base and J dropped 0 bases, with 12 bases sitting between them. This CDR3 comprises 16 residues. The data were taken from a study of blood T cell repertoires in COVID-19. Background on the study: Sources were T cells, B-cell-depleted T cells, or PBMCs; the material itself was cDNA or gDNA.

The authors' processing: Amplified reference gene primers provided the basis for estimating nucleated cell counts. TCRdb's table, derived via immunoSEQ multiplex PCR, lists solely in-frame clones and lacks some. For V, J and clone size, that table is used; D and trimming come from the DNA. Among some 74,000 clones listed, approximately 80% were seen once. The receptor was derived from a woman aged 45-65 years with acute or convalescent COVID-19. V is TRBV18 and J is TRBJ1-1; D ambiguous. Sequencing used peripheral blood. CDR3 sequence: CASSPRAGIMNTEAFF. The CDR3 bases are TGTGCCAGCTCACCACGGGCAGGTATAATGAACACTGAAGCTTTCTTT.